Following are 20 T cell receptor beta chains from one sample sequenced in a study of T cells in Graves' hyperthyroidism and ophthalmopathy. There were TCR beta CDR3 regions amplified from RNA transcripts. With the HTBI primer set, the TCR CDR3 went through a first round of RT-PCR. TCRdb itself ran the multiplex PCR reads through MiXCR, one entry per CDR3 protein. The data contain hundreds of thousands of distinct CDR3 sequences, about 14% of them singletons. The source material was blood. The source of these receptors is a woman in her 50s with Graves' ophthalmopathy.

This clonotype was counted many times. V gene TRBV7-9 combines with J gene TRBJ2-3, with unresolved D. The CDR3 has 12 amino acids. CDR1 and CDR2 from the germline V gene are SEHNR and FQNEAQ (reference sequence). V was cut by 7 bases and J by 2 bases, with 7 bases left in between. The CDR3 bases are TGTGCCAGCACAATATCCACAGATACGCAGTATTTT. Encoded protein: CASTISTDTQYF.

This clonotype was counted many times. V gene TRBV12-3 or TRBV12-4 combines with J gene TRBJ2-7, with a weak D call TRBD1 (6 bases). The CDR3 has 15 amino acids. Trimming cost V 3 bases and J 2 bases, with 14 bases left between them. The CDR3 bases are TGTGCCAGCAGTTTTTATGCACAGGGAACCTACGAGCAGTACTTC. Translation: CASSFYAQGTYEQYF.

This clonotype was observed at least ten times. This sequence joins TRBV30 and TRBJ1-3, with a possible D match to TRBD1 (5 bases). Trimming removed 2 bases at V and 6 bases at J, with 11 bases between. CDR1 is GTSNPN and CDR2 is SVGIG in the germline V gene (reference sequence). This CDR3 has 13 residues. This chain's CDR3 is CAWSSSGTNTIYF. DNA for the CDR3: TGTGCCTGGAGTTCATCTGGGACAAACACCATATATTTT. Full variable domain (rest looked up from reference TRBV30 and TRBJ1-3): SQTIHQWPATLVQPVGSPLSLECTVEGTSNPNLYWYRQAAGRGLQLLFYSVGIGQISSEVPQNLSASRPQDRQFILSSKKLLLSDSGFYLCAWSSSGTNTIYFGEGSWLTVV.

This clonotype was seen more than once but under ten times. The V call is TRBV20-1, the J call TRBJ1-2; no definite D call. CDR3 length: 12 residues. The germline gives CDR1 DFQATT, CDR2 SNEGSKA (reference sequence). V was clipped by 6 bases and J by 0 bases, with 8 bases between them. The CDR3 coding sequence is TGCAGTGCAAGTGGGGCTAACTATGGCTACACCTTC. As protein: CSASGANYGYTF.

This clonotype came up many times. The J gene is TRBJ2-7, the V gene TRBV7-9; TRBD2 matches 7 bases. This CDR3 contains 16 residues. The V gene's germline CDR1 is SEHNR and CDR2 FQNEAQ (reference sequence). The J segment lost 3 bases and the V segment lost 4 bases, leaving 12 bases of the junction unmatched. CDR3 coding DNA: TGTGCCAGCAGCTCGCAGCTGCGGGCGGGAGTCTACGAGCAGTACTTC. Protein: CASSSQLRAGVYEQYF.

The chain is built from TRBV20-1 and TRBJ2-3, with 12 bases matching TRBD2. The CDR3 is made up of 16 amino acids. CDR1 is DFQATT, CDR2 SNEGSKA, per germline (reference sequence). With V trimmed by 3 bases and J by 3 bases, 7 bases remained unmatched. The CDR3 protein is CSASILAGGHTDTQYF. The CDR3 DNA reads TGCAGTGCTAGTATCCTAGCGGGAGGGCATACAGATACGCAGTATTTT.

The table lists this clonotype with many counts. The chain employs TRBV5-1 and TRBJ2-3, with a weak D call TRBD1 (5 bases). Germline V gene sequence: CDR1 SGHRS, CDR2 YFSETQ. The CDR3 is made up of 16 amino acids. The germline V and J ends were trimmed by 5 bases and 0 bases, with 16 bases remaining between them. In nucleotides, the CDR3 is TGCGCCAGCAGTCCCGGACACTTGATTAGCACAGATACGCAGTATTTT. Protein: CASSPGHLISTDTQYF.

In this sample, this clonotype turned up many times. The J gene is TRBJ2-7, the V gene TRBV20-1; possible D gene TRBD2, 6 bases. The CDR3 covers 14 residues. Germline CDR1 reads DFQATT; CDR2 reads SNEGSKA (reference sequence). Trimming cost V 0 bases and J 3 bases, with 12 bases left between them. CDR3 coding DNA: TGCAGTGCTAGAGATCAGTGGGGACTCTACGAGCAGTACTTC. Residues: CSARDQWGLYEQYF.

The chain has TRBV11-3 and TRBJ1-6; D might be TRBD1 (6 bases). Germline values: CDR1 SGHNT, CDR2 YENEEA. V lost 1 base to trimming and J lost 9 bases, with 10 bases between them. The CDR3 extends over 14 amino acids. The CDR3 DNA reads TGTGCCAGCAGCTTAGGAGGGACATCTTCACCCCTCCACTTT. It yields the protein CASSLGGTSSPLHF. Filled out from reference TRBV11-3 and TRBJ1-6, the complete variable domain reads EAGVVQSPRYKIIEKKQPVAFWCNPISGHNTLYWYLQNLGQGPELLIRYENEEAVDDSQLPKDRFSAERLKGVDSTLKIQPAELGDSAVYLCASSLGGTSSPLHFGNGTRLTVT.

This clonotype has a count of ten or more. This chain links TRBV5-5 with TRBJ2-7; D not certain. V was clipped by 0 bases and J by 3 bases, with 10 bases between them. In germline, CDR1 is SGHKS, CDR2 YYEKEE (reference sequence). The CDR3 contains 14 residues. The CDR3 DNA is TGTGCCAGCAGCTTGGCCGTTGACCTCTACGAGCAGTACTTC. Its protein is CASSLAVDLYEQYF.

This clonotype showed up many times. The rearrangement joins TRBV5-1 to TRBJ2-3, with a weak D call TRBD1 (5 bases). The V and J ends lost 4 bases and 0 bases respectively, with 15 bases between them. Per the germline V gene, CDR1 is SGHRS and CDR2 is YFSETQ. This CDR3 contains 16 residues. As DNA, the CDR3 is TGCGCCAGCAGCCCCGCCGGACATCTTAGCACAGATACGCAGTATTTT. It yields the protein CASSPAGHLSTDTQYF.

The chain uses TRBV28 and TRBJ1-1; 8 bases match TRBD1. Trimming removed 8 bases from V and 3 bases from J; junction bases left unmatched: 8. From germline, CDR1 is MDHEN and CDR2 SYDVKM. This CDR3 is 14 amino acids long. The CDR3 bases are TGTGCCAGCGATCCGACAGGGGCCTACACTGAAGCTTTCTTT. Encoded protein: CASDPTGAYTEAFF.

The chain recombines TRBV6-1 with TRBJ1-5; weak D call: TRBD1 (5 bases). Per germline, CDR1 MNHNS and CDR2 SASEGT. The CDR3 runs 15 residues. The V end lost 3 bases, the J end lost 3 bases, and 12 bases lay between the germline ends. CDR3 loop: CASSEMDIANQPQHF. The DNA for the CDR3 is TGTGCCAGCAGTGAGATGGACATAGCCAATCAGCCCCAGCATTTT.

The table lists this clonotype with many counts. V is TRBV7-8 and J is TRBJ2-2; 8 bases match TRBD2. The CDR3 totals 15 residues. Per germline, CDR1 SGHVS and CDR2 FQNEAQ. J gave up 5 bases and V 5 bases, and 7 bases lay outside the gene matches. As DNA, the CDR3 is TGTGCCAGCAGCCAACTAGCGGCCGCTACCGGGGAGCTGTTTTTT. As protein: CASSQLAAATGELFF.

This clonotype was counted a few times. Written as DNA, the CDR3 is TGTGCCACGCGAAGAGGCGGGAGTCGGTACTTC. Amino acid sequence: CATRRGGSRYF. The chain is built from TRBV19 and TRBJ2-5; 7 bases agree with TRBD2. There are 11 residues in the CDR3. Per the germline V gene, CDR1 is LNHDA and CDR2 is SQIVND (reference sequence). The trim removed 10 bases at V and 13 bases at J, leaving 12 bases unmatched.

The table lists this clonotype with many counts. The V and J genes are TRBV7-2 and TRBJ2-5; D is perhaps TRBD1 (6 bases). This CDR3 has 15 amino acids. Germline values: CDR1 SGHTA, CDR2 FQGNSA. Trimming left V 4 bases short and J 2 bases short, with 14 bases between. The CDR3 reads CASSSTGHGQETQYF. In DNA, the CDR3 is TGTGCCAGCAGCTCAACGGGACACGGACAAGAGACCCAGTACTTC.

Ten or more counts support this clonotype. This sequence joins TRBV7-2 and TRBJ2-7; no clear D. Trimming stripped 1 base from V and 5 bases from J, with 3 bases between. The CDR3 loop spans 11 amino acids. Germline lookup yields CDR1 SGHTA and CDR2 FQGNSA. CDR3: CASSLVNEQYF. In DNA form, the CDR3 reads TGTGCCAGCAGCTTAGTGAACGAGCAGTACTTC.

This clonotype was seen only a few times. The CDR3 coding sequence is TGCGCCAGCAGTGAGCTCTCCGGCAGGTACGAGCAGTACTTC. Its protein product is CASSELSGRYEQYF. This chain uses TRBV10-2 with TRBJ2-7; D gene ambiguous. There are 14 residues in the CDR3. The ends were cut back, 2 bases at V and 4 bases at J, with 12 bases in the middle. Germline-derived CDR1 and CDR2 are WSHSY and SAAADI.

CDR3 amino acids: CASSLSGQGGKDTQYF. The CDR3 DNA reads TGTGCCAGCAGCCTTTCGGGACAGGGAGGGAAAGATACGCAGTATTTT. The rearrangement joins TRBV14 to TRBJ2-3; 9 bases match TRBD1. This CDR3 region has 16 residues. V shed 4 bases, J shed 5 bases, and the junction held 10 bases outside the gene matches. CDR1 and CDR2 from the germline V gene are SGHDN and FVKESK.

Comment on this clonotype: A clone one base away is much larger, so this may be a read error. The rearrangement uses TRBV29-1 and TRBJ1-3; D gene ambiguous. Germline CDR1 is SQVTM and CDR2 is ANQGSEA. The CDR3 runs 12 residues. CDR3: CSAAASGDTIYF. The DNA for the CDR3 is TGCAGCGCCGCCGCCTCTGGAGACACCATATATTTT.